This T cell receptor (beta chain) was observed in a study of control samples from healthy donors and cancer patients. The data were produced by immunoSEQ multiplex PCR, yet TCRdb's version contains in-frame clones alone and is incomplete. The table shows tens of thousands of clones, with 84% occurring only once. Trimming pared 5 bases from V and 7 bases from J, leaving 5 bases between. The germline V gene has CDR1 MDHEN and CDR2 SYDVKM. The CDR3 loop spans 11 amino acids. Sequencing used blood. The chain combines TRBV28 with TRBJ1-4; D unresolved. The sequence came from a man in his fifties in good health. The CDR3 is CASSRGEKLFF. CDR3 bases: TGTGCCAGCAGTCGGGGTGAAAAACTGTTTTTT.